Listed below are T cell receptor beta chains from one sample, sequenced in a study of CD8 T cells in ankylosing spondylitis. TCRdb processed the 5' RACE reads anew with MiXCR; each CDR3 protein has one entry. The sample gives approximately 240,000 distinct CDR3 sequences, over 9.5% of which show up once; about 2.5% is in the top ten. Sample: blood, either unsorted or a sorted T cell fraction (not recorded which). The origin of the receptors is a male donor with ankylosing spondylitis or in good health (not recorded which). Each CDR3 is given with its conserved first and last residue. The D gene is left open where the match is weak. Rows may omit the clone size; those that give it use once, few, many or a size class.

V gene	clone size	J gene	D gene	CDR3 protein	CDR3 DNA
TRBV2	many	TRBJ1-2	NA	CASSELPNYGYTF	TGTGCCAGCAGTGAACTACCGAACTATGGCTACACCTTC
TRBV12-3/TRBV12-4	many	TRBJ2-7	NA	CASRQRSGYEQYF	TGTGCCAGCAGGCAACGATCAGGGTACGAGCAGTACTTC
TRBV4-1	NA	TRBJ2-1	TRBD2	CASSQERAGTINEQFF	TGCGCCAGCAGCCAAGAGAGAGCGGGAACTATCAATGAGCAGTTCTTC
TRBV20-1	many	TRBJ1-1	NA	CSAVREPNTEAFF	TGCAGTGCTGTCAGGGAGCCGAACACTGAAGCTTTCTTT
TRBV5-6	NA	TRBJ2-7	TRBD1	CASSSQGFNEQYF	TGTGCCAGCAGCTCACAGGGGTTTAACGAGCAGTACTTC
TRBV12-3/TRBV12-4	many	TRBJ2-2	NA	CASKLGQRNTGELFF	TGTGCCAGCAAGCTCGGACAGAGGAACACCGGGGAGCTGTTTTTT
TRBV20-1	many	TRBJ1-1	NA	CSAQRDTEAFF	TGCAGTGCTCAGCGGGACACTGAAGCTTTCTTT
TRBV11-2	NA	TRBJ1-5	NA	CASSLGGEDNQPQHF	TGTGCCAGCAGCTTGGGGGGGGAGGACAATCAGCCCCAGCATTTT
TRBV20-1	many	TRBJ1-5	TRBD1	CSASEGAAGQPQHF	TGCAGTGCTAGCGAGGGGGCAGCCGGTCAGCCCCAGCATTTT
TRBV29-1	many	TRBJ2-7	TRBD1	CSVEADDRATYEQYF	TGCAGCGTTGAAGCCGATGACAGGGCTACCTACGAGCAGTACTTC
TRBV5-1	many	TRBJ2-4	TRBD1	CASSRGDREKNIQYF	TGCGCCAGCAGCCGAGGGGACAGGGAGAAAAACATTCAGTACTTC
TRBV20-1	few	TRBJ1-1	TRBD1	CSARRGGDMNTEAFF	TGCAGTGCTCGCAGGGGGGGGGACATGAACACTGAAGCTTTCTTT
TRBV10-3	many	TRBJ1-1	NA	CAIRGYREDTEAFF	TGTGCCATCAGGGGATACAGGGAGGACACTGAAGCTTTCTTT
TRBV27	many	TRBJ2-2	TRBD1	CASRLGTGDNTGELFF	TGTGCCAGCAGATTAGGGACAGGGGATAACACCGGGGAGCTGTTTTTT
TRBV5-1	many	TRBJ1-1	NA	CASSLGEWNTEAFF	TGCGCCAGCAGCTTGGGGGAATGGAACACTGAAGCTTTCTTT
TRBV20-1	many	TRBJ1-5	NA	CSARDSPNQPQHF	TGCAGTGCTAGAGACAGCCCCAATCAGCCCCAGCATTTT
TRBV7-6	few	TRBJ2-6	NA	CASSLAFNPGLSGANVLTF	TGTGCCAGCAGCTTAGCGTTTAATCCCGGGCTCTCTGGGGCCAACGTCCTGACTTTC
TRBV6-1	few	TRBJ2-7	NA	CASSLPGGLAYEQYF	TGTGCCAGCAGCCTCCCAGGGGGGTTAGCCTACGAGCAGTACTTC
TRBV20-1	few	TRBJ2-1	TRBD2	CSAHTPSGSVEQFF	TGCAGTGCTCACACCCCTAGCGGGAGCGTTGAGCAGTTCTTC
TRBV6-1	many	TRBJ2-7	NA	CASSEIDRSYEQYF	TGTGCCAGCAGTGAGATAGACAGATCCTACGAGCAGTACTTC
TRBV6-1	few	TRBJ2-1	NA	CASIQASPSSDEQFF	TGTGCCAGCATCCAGGCCAGCCCTTCGTCCGATGAGCAGTTCTTC
TRBV30	many	TRBJ2-1	NA	CAWTIEGGMQFF	TGTGCCTGGACTATCGAGGGGGGGATGCAGTTCTTC
TRBV6-1	NA	TRBJ2-5	NA	CASTGPGADKETQYF	TGTGCCAGCACAGGACCAGGCGCCGATAAAGAGACCCAGTACTTC
TRBV5-1	NA	TRBJ1-2	NA	CASSLSQTNYGYTF	TGCGCCAGCAGCTTGAGTCAGACTAACTATGGCTACACCTTC
TRBV25-1	many	TRBJ2-7	NA	CASSELGSSSYEQYF	TGTGCCAGCAGTGAATTGGGGTCGAGCTCCTACGAGCAGTACTTC
TRBV24-1	few	TRBJ1-2	NA	CATSDRTAPGGYTF	TGTGCCACCAGTGATAGGACGGCCCCAGGGGGCTACACCTTC
TRBV12-3/TRBV12-4	many	TRBJ2-7	NA	CASSLVSGPTYEQYF	TGTGCCAGCAGTTTAGTGTCAGGGCCAACCTACGAGCAGTACTTC
TRBV20-1	many	TRBJ1-4	TRBD1	CSARSFRGQGAEKLFF	TGCAGTGCTAGATCTTTTCGGGGACAGGGGGCTGAAAAACTGTTTTTT
TRBV7-2	many	TRBJ2-2	TRBD2	CASSLWTSGYTGELFF	TGTGCCAGCAGCTTATGGACTAGCGGGTACACCGGGGAGCTGTTTTTT
TRBV20-1	many	TRBJ2-2	NA	CSARESQVNTGELFF	TGCAGTGCTAGAGAATCACAAGTGAACACCGGGGAGCTGTTTTTT
TRBV25-1	many	TRBJ2-1	TRBD1	CASSADRGGRNEQFF	TGTGCCAGCAGTGCTGACAGGGGAGGCCGGAATGAGCAGTTCTTC
TRBV2	many	TRBJ2-1	NA	CASSEGDRMSGSSYNEQFF	TGTGCCAGCAGTGAAGGGGACAGGATGAGCGGGAGCTCCTACAATGAGCAGTTCTTC
TRBV3-1	NA	TRBJ2-3	TRBD2	CASSQEIAREAGDTQYF	TGTGCCAGCAGCCAAGAGATCGCGCGGGAGGCCGGAGATACGCAGTATTTT
TRBV6-5	NA	TRBJ2-1	NA	CASSYSALSSYNEQFF	TGTGCCAGCAGTTACAGTGCGCTGAGCTCCTACAATGAGCAGTTCTTC
TRBV7-9	NA	TRBJ2-5	NA	CASSTFGQPGETQYF	TGTGCCAGCAGCACCTTCGGGCAGCCCGGCGAGACCCAGTACTTC
TRBV30	many	TRBJ2-7	NA	CAWSRGGAPTYEQYF	TGTGCCTGGAGCCGAGGGGGGGCCCCGACCTACGAGCAGTACTTC
TRBV11-3	many	TRBJ2-3	NA	CASSRKGVGDTQYF	TGTGCCAGCAGCCGGAAGGGGGTCGGAGATACGCAGTATTTT
TRBV2	few	TRBJ1-2	NA	CASSRAPWDGYTF	TGTGCCAGCAGCAGGGCGCCCTGGGATGGCTACACCTTC
TRBV20-1	many	TRBJ2-3	NA	CSASAGARTDTQYF	TGCAGTGCTAGCGCCGGGGCCCGCACAGATACGCAGTATTTT
TRBV5-1	many	TRBJ1-5	NA	CASSLDGDSNQPQHF	TGCGCCAGCAGCCTGGACGGAGATAGCAATCAGCCCCAGCATTTT
TRBV5-1	many	TRBJ2-1	NA	CASSSKVGGGTNNNEQFF	TGCGCCAGCAGCTCAAAAGTGGGGGGCGGTACAAATAACAATGAGCAGTTCTTC
TRBV20-1	many	TRBJ1-5	TRBD1	CSAWTGDNQPQHF	TGCAGTGCTTGGACAGGAGACAATCAGCCCCAGCATTTT
TRBV12-3/TRBV12-4	many	TRBJ2-7	NA	CASSLVLYEQYF	TGTGCCAGCAGTTTAGTCCTATACGAGCAGTACTTC
TRBV4-2	many	TRBJ1-1	NA	CASSPDRRTENTEAFF	TGTGCCAGCAGCCCAGATCGCAGGACGGAGAACACTGAAGCTTTCTTT
TRBV7-9	NA	TRBJ2-3	NA	CASSLSEDLVRTDTQYF	TGTGCCAGCAGCTTAAGTGAGGATCTAGTACGCACAGATACGCAGTATTTT
TRBV7-2	few	TRBJ2-1	NA	CASSYDRGRGSYNEQFF	TGTGCCAGCAGCTACGATCGGGGGCGGGGCTCCTACAATGAGCAGTTCTTC
TRBV6-1	many	TRBJ2-5	NA	CASSEAVGGQETQYF	TGTGCCAGCAGTGAAGCGGTAGGGGGCCAAGAGACCCAGTACTTC
TRBV12-3/TRBV12-4	few	TRBJ1-4	NA	CASSTRMGNEKLFF	TGTGCCAGCAGCACCCGGATGGGCAATGAAAAACTGTTTTTT
TRBV27	many	TRBJ1-6	NA	CASSREGYNSPLHF	TGTGCCAGCAGTCGGGAGGGTTATAATTCACCCCTCCACTTT
TRBV9	NA	TRBJ2-3	TRBD2	CASSALAGVRLDTDTQYF	TGTGCCAGCAGCGCACTAGCGGGAGTTCGTCTTGACACAGATACGCAGTATTTT
TRBV4-2	many	TRBJ2-4	NA	CASSQERASSQYF	TGTGCCAGCAGCCAAGAGAGGGCCTCCTCACAGTACTTC
TRBV21-1	many	TRBJ1-1	NA	CASIPGRGRQKDTEAFF	TGTGCCAGCATCCCCGGGAGAGGGCGGCAAAAGGACACTGAAGCTTTCTTT
TRBV5-6	many	TRBJ2-7	TRBD1	CASSFGQGAGEQYF	TGTGCCAGCAGCTTCGGCCAGGGGGCTGGGGAGCAGTACTTC
TRBV20-1	many	TRBJ2-3	TRBD1	CSARGQGAGDTQYF	TGCAGTGCTAGAGGCCAGGGGGCGGGAGATACGCAGTATTTT